Below, 8 T cell receptor beta chains from the same sample are listed, as sequenced in a study of blood T cell repertoires in COVID-19. TCRdb keeps only in-frame clones here, not all; method: immunoSEQ multiplex PCR. The sample lists about 210,000 clones, roughly 84% occurring once. Sequences were obtained from peripheral blood. The receptors shown here come from a man in his forties or fifties with active or convalescent COVID-19.

The DNA of the CDR3 is TGTGCCAGGATGGGCGGGGGCAACAATGAGCAGTTCTTC. It codes for CARMGGGNNEQFF. The chain uses TRBV2 and TRBJ2-1, with TRBD2 as a possible D gene (7 bases). From germline, CDR1 is SNHLY and CDR2 FYNNEI. Trimming left V 9 bases short and J 5 bases short, with 14 bases between. This CDR3 is built from 13 residues.

Points on this clone: The sample contains more than one DNA sequence encoding this CDR3. The chain links TRBV6-1 to TRBJ1-1; tentatively, D is TRBD1 (5 bases). The V gene's germline CDR1 is MNHNS and CDR2 SASEGT. V lost 2 bases and J 5 bases, leaving 12 bases between the germline ends. CDR3 size: 14 residues. The chain's CDR3 is CASSELGGGTEAFF. The CDR3 DNA follows: TGTGCCAGCAGTGAACTTGGGGGGGGGACTGAAGCTTTCTTT.

Only one count was recorded for this clone. The chain links TRBV5-8 to TRBJ2-3, with 7 bases matching TRBD2. CDR1 is SGHTS and CDR2 is YDEGEE in the germline V gene. Trimming removed 4 bases from V and 3 bases from J; junction bases left unmatched: 8. The CDR3 contains 15 residues. This CDR3 is CASSRGLGLTDTQYF. In DNA, the CDR3 is TGTGCCAGCAGCCGCGGACTAGGACTTACAGATACGCAGTATTTT.

The chain couples TRBV27 to TRBJ2-1; 11 bases are shared with TRBD2. V was clipped by 4 bases and J by 5 bases; unmatched bases: 4. Germline lookup yields CDR1 MNHEY and CDR2 SMNVEV (reference sequence). CDR3 size: 15 residues. The DNA of the CDR3 is TGTGCCAGCAGTTCCCGACTAGCGGGGAACAATGAGCAGTTCTTC. This gives the protein CASSSRLAGNNEQFF.

The CDR3 region is CASSPRGQGDYGYTF. For the CDR3, the DNA is TGTGCCAGTAGCCCCCGGGGACAGGGGGACTATGGCTACACCTTC. V gene TRBV19 combines with J gene TRBJ1-2, with TRBD1 matching over 11 bases. The V and J ends lost 6 bases and 3 bases, in that order; junction bases with no gene match: 6. This CDR3 comprises 15 residues. Per the germline V gene, CDR1 is LNHDA and CDR2 is SQIVND (reference sequence).

The chain employs TRBV15 and TRBJ2-7; TRBD2 matches 13 bases. V lost 0 bases to trimming and J lost 7 bases; unmatched junction nucleotides: 6. From germline, CDR1 is LNHNV and CDR2 YYDKDF (reference sequence). The CDR3 is made up of 16 amino acids. CDR3 DNA: TGTGCCACCAGCAGAGATAGAGAACTAGCGGGAGGGGAGCAGTACTTC. Its translation: CATSRDRELAGGEQYF.

On this clone itself: Sequence at one end of the junction differs from germline and may be a read error. CDR3 nucleotides: TGTGCCACCAGTTCTAGCGGGGGGGACGATACGCAGTATTTT. This codes for CATSSSGGDDTQYF. The chain couples TRBV6-2 or TRBV6-3 to TRBJ2-3; 12 nucleotides agree with TRBD2. In germline, CDR1 is MNHEY, CDR2 SVGEGT. This CDR3 region has 14 residues.

The rearrangement uses TRBV6-6 and TRBJ2-4; no clear D gene. The germline CDR1 and CDR2 sequences are MNHNY and SVGAGI (reference sequence). The CDR3 spans 12 residues. V lost 6 bases and J 8 bases, leaving 11 bases between the germline ends. This CDR3 is CASSPPEDIQYF. In DNA form, the CDR3 reads TGTGCCAGCAGCCCACCCGAGGACATTCAGTACTTC.